This TCR beta chain came from a study of vaccination effects on CD4 cells after COVID-19. Details on this clone: What it recognizes is unknown.

In the ViraFEST assay, antigen-specific CD4+ clonotypes were identified by expansion after peptide-pool stimulation. An approximately 10-day culture period preceded the isolation of CD4+ T cells. No vaccinee had earlier SARS-CoV-2 infection, and nucleocapsid antibodies were negative. Sequencing used immunoSEQ multiplex PCR; TCRdb keeps in-frame clones, though not all of them. In the table there are 77,000 or so clones, roughly 79% of which are singletons. The ends lost 7 bases at V and 6 bases at J; junction bases unmatched: 8. The germline V gene has CDR1 MNHEY and CDR2 SVGAGI. The CDR3 consists of 15 residues.

The gene calls are TRBV6-5 and TRBJ2-2; 10 nucleotides match TRBD1. Sequencing used CD4+ T cells from PBMCs cultured with SARS-CoV-2 spike peptides, obtained before COVID-19 vaccination. This clonotype was obtained from a human donor who received a COVID-19 vaccine. The CDR3 is CASKNPGQGPGELFF. CDR3 coding DNA: TGTGCCAGCAAAAATCCGGGACAGGGGCCCGGGGAGCTGTTTTTT.